Listed here are 28 T cell receptor beta chains from one sample, sequenced in a study of blood T cell repertoires in COVID-19. The table came from immunoSEQ multiplex PCR; TCRdb's copy has only in-frame clones and leaves some out. The table lists some 100,000 clones, 80% to 95% of them singletons. Sequenced sample: peripheral blood. The receptors stem from a man aged 65-85 years with acute or convalescent COVID-19.

The V gene is TRBV5-1, the J gene TRBJ2-1; the D gene is possibly TRBD2 (6 bases). Germline CDR1 is SGHRS and CDR2 is YFSETQ. V lost 7 bases and J lost 6, with 8 bases in between. This CDR3 comprises 11 residues. The CDR3 sequence is CASATSNEQFF. For the CDR3, the DNA is TGCGCCAGCGCGACTAGCAATGAGCAGTTCTTC.

The genes are TRBV6-2 or TRBV6-3 and TRBJ2-5; maybe TRBD2 (6 bases). V shed 5 bases and J shed 5 bases, with 21 bases lying between them. Germline assignment: CDR1 MNHEY and CDR2 SVGEGT. This CDR3 has 16 residues. The CDR3 bases are TGTGCCAGCAGTCCACCCCCGGGAGCTATTTGGGAGACCCAGTACTTC. It translates to CASSPPPGAIWETQYF.

A remark on this clone: The junction and the germline gene differ at one end; a read error may be behind it. The chain uses TRBV4-2 and TRBJ2-7; 10 positions match TRBD2. The CDR3 runs 16 residues. CDR1 is LGHNA, CDR2 YNFKEQ, per germline. The CDR3 DNA is TGTGCCAGCAGTCAAGTCCTTAGCGGGGGGAAGAGCGAGCAGTACTTC. Translating gives CASSQVLSGGKSEQYF.

This clone was seen once. The V gene is TRBV27, the J gene TRBJ2-1, with 7 bases that match TRBD1. This CDR3 contains 15 residues. Looked up from germline, CDR1 is MNHEY and CDR2 is SMNVEV (reference sequence). With 5 bases clipped from V and 0 bases from J, the junction kept 4 bases outside the gene matches. The CDR3 nucleotides read TGTGCCAGCAGTAAGGGACAGAGCTCCTACAATGAGCAGTTCTTC. Amino acid sequence: CASSKGQSSYNEQFF.

V gene TRBV6-2 or TRBV6-3 combines with J gene TRBJ2-2, with 12 bases lining up with TRBD2. There are 15 residues in the CDR3. Trimming removed 5 bases from V and 6 bases from J; junction bases left unmatched: 4. CDR1 MNHEY and CDR2 SVGEGT come from the germline V gene. CDR3 in DNA: TGTGCCAGCAGTGATGGACTAGCGGGACCCGGGGAGCTGTTTTTT. This sequence encodes CASSDGLAGPGELFF.

The V call is TRBV2, the J call TRBJ2-1; tentatively, D is TRBD2 (6 bases). V dropped 3 bases and J dropped 0 bases, with 15 bases sitting between them. CDR1 is SNHLY, CDR2 FYNNEI, per germline. This CDR3 has 17 amino acids. As DNA, the CDR3 is TGTGCCAGCAGTGAGGTGTCCGGCGGGGACTCCTACAATGAGCAGTTCTTC. Protein: CASSEVSGGDSYNEQFF. Together with reference TRBV2 and TRBJ2-1, the CDR3 gives the full variable domain: EPEVTQTPSHQVTQMGQEVILRCVPISNHLYFYWYRQILGQKVEFLVSFYNNEISEKSEIFDDQFSVERPDGSNFTLKIRSTKLEDSAMYFCASSEVSGGDSYNEQFFGPGTRLTVL.

The genes are TRBV24-1 and TRBJ1-1, with D maybe TRBD1 (6 bases). Germline V gene data show CDR1 as KGHDR and CDR2 as SFDVKD. The V gene lost 0 bases and the J gene lost 5 bases, with 6 bases spanning the gap. The CDR3 runs 13 residues. As DNA, the CDR3 is TGTGCCACCAGTGATTTGACAGGGACTGAAGCTTTCTTT. This gives the protein CATSDLTGTEAFF.

The CDR3 DNA follows: TGTGCCAGCAGTTACTCGCCACAGGATTCACCCCTCCACTTT. This sequence encodes CASSYSPQDSPLHF. The chain uses TRBV6-5 and TRBJ1-6; a weak D match, TRBD1 (5 bases). The V gene lost 0 bases and the J gene lost 8 bases, with 8 bases spanning the gap. The germline V gene has CDR1 MNHEY and CDR2 SVGAGI. The CDR3 consists of 14 residues.

V usage is TRBV6-6 and J usage is TRBJ1-2, with 7 bases fitting TRBD1. The V gene's germline CDR1 is MNHNY and CDR2 SVGAGI (reference sequence). This CDR3 has 12 amino acids. V lost 0 bases and J lost 8; bases outside the gene matches: 0. The CDR3 region is CASSYSDRGYTF. The DNA of the CDR3 is TGTGCCAGCAGTTACTCGGACAGGGGCTACACCTTC.

This chain uses TRBV6-5 with TRBJ1-3, with 12 bases aligning to TRBD1. CDR3 length equals 15 residues. V gave up 10 bases and J gave up 1 base; unmatched junction bases: 5. Looked up from germline, CDR1 is MNHEY and CDR2 is SVGAGI. The CDR3 DNA follows: TGTGCCATCAGGGACAGGGGGCTTTCTGGAAACACCATATATTTT. This codes for CAIRDRGLSGNTIYF.

This chain joins TRBV30 and TRBJ2-6; D might be TRBD1 (5 bases). Trimming took off 4 bases at V and 0 bases at J, with 13 bases between the two ends. The germline V gene encodes CDR1 GTSNPN and CDR2 SVGIG (reference sequence). The CDR3 spans 16 residues. The CDR3 DNA sequence: TGTGCCTGGACGGACACCCGCATCTCTGGGGCCAACGTCCTGACTTTC. It encodes CAWTDTRISGANVLTF.

The chain joins TRBV6-5 to TRBJ2-7, with D tentatively TRBD1 (5 bases). Germline V lookup: CDR1 MNHEY, CDR2 SVGAGI. The CDR3 sequence is 13 residues long. V was clipped by 4 bases and J by 4 bases, with 11 bases between them. CDR3 coding DNA: TGTGCCAGCAGTTTTCAGGGCCTTTACGAGCAGTACTTC. Translation gives CASSFQGLYEQYF.

V and J are TRBV12-5 and TRBJ2-2; maybe TRBD1 (6 bases). Deletions cut 6 bases from V and 7 bases from J, with 18 bases between. Germline CDR1 and CDR2: LGHNT and FRNRAP. CDR3 length: 15 residues. CDR3 nucleotides: TGTGCTAGTGGCAGACCCTCAGGGGAGAACGGGGAGCTGTTTTTT. Its protein is CASGRPSGENGELFF.

The CDR3 DNA is TGTGCCAGCAGGTCAGGGATTAGGGAGCAGTTCTTC. Residues: CASRSGIREQFF. The chain uses TRBV12-3 or TRBV12-4 and TRBJ2-1; TRBD1 might be the D (5 bases). The V and J ends lost 6 bases and 10 bases respectively, with 13 bases between them. The CDR3 loop spans 12 amino acids.

The chain carries TRBV6-4 and TRBJ1-2, with D tentatively TRBD1 (6 bases). Trimming cost V 3 bases and J 3 bases, with 8 bases left between them. The CDR3 loop spans 13 amino acids. Germline CDR1 is MRHNA and CDR2 is SNTAGT. The CDR3 coding sequence is TGTGCCAGCAGTGAGACAGGACACTATGGCTACACCTTC. Its translation: CASSETGHYGYTF.

This chain links TRBV19 with TRBJ1-2, with 9 bases aligning to TRBD1. CDR1 and CDR2 (germline): LNHDA, SQIVND (reference sequence). J gave up 3 bases and V 3 bases, and 11 bases lay outside the gene matches. This CDR3 comprises 17 residues. CDR3 sequence (DNA): TGTGCCAGTAGTATCGGCCCCTCCGGACAGGGGTACTATGGCTACACCTTC. Its translation is CASSIGPSGQGYYGYTF. The whole variable domain, remainder taken from reference TRBV19 and TRBJ1-2, is DGGITQSPKYLFRKEGQNVTLSCEQNLNHDAMYWYRQDPGQGLRLIYYSQIVNDFQKGDIAEGYSVSREKKESFPLTVTSAQKNPTAFYLCASSIGPSGQGYYGYTFGSGTRLTVV.

The gene calls are TRBV5-1 and TRBJ1-1; D is unresolved. Trimming took off 1 base at V and 1 base at J, with 8 bases between the two ends. Germline CDR1 is SGHRS and CDR2 is YFSETQ. The CDR3 contains 14 residues. CDR3 sequence reads: CASSLPQANTEAFF. The CDR3 DNA sequence: TGCGCCAGCAGCTTGCCGCAGGCGAACACTGAAGCTTTCTTT.

This chain connects TRBV24-1 to TRBJ2-7, with 9 nucleotides matching TRBD1. The CDR3 consists of 13 residues. Per germline, CDR1 KGHDR and CDR2 SFDVKD. After removal of 9 bases from V and 3 bases from J, the junction contained 5 bases not matched to a gene. The CDR3 DNA follows: TGTGCCACCTCGTCGGGACAGGGCTACGAGCAGTACTTC. Its protein is CATSSGQGYEQYF.

This clone was counted once. The genes are TRBV4-3 and TRBJ2-7; 9 positions agree with TRBD2. The CDR3 covers 17 residues. Germline-derived CDR1 and CDR2 are LGHNA and YSLEER. After removal of 1 base from V and 3 bases from J, the junction contained 10 bases not matched to a gene. The CDR3 DNA reads as TGCGCCAGCAGCCAAGGCCCAACGCGGGAGGGATACTACGAGCAGTACTTC. Residues: CASSQGPTREGYYEQYF.

The rearrangement uses TRBV24-1 and TRBJ2-2; D is unclear. V lost 6 bases and J 7 bases, leaving 5 bases between the germline ends. Germline V CDR1 and CDR2: KGHDR, SFDVKD. There are 11 residues in the CDR3. The DNA for the CDR3 is TGTGCCACCAGTATTCGCGGGGAGCTGTTTTTT. This sequence encodes CATSIRGELFF.

The chain carries TRBV18 and TRBJ1-5; D not resolved. The CDR3 is 14 amino acids. Germline V lookup: CDR1 KGHSH, CDR2 LQKENI. The V gene lost 1 base and the J gene lost 2 bases, with 6 bases spanning the gap. CDR3 DNA sequence: TGTGCCAGCTCACCACGAACGGGCAATCAGCCCCAGCATTTT. It codes for CASSPRTGNQPQHF. Together with reference TRBV18 and TRBJ1-5, the CDR3 gives the full variable domain: NAGVMQNPRHLVRRRGQEARLRCSPMKGHSHVYWYRQLPEEGLKFMVYLQKENIIDESGMPKERFSAEFPKEGPSILRIQQVVRGDSAAYFCASSPRTGNQPQHFGDGTRLSIL.

The chain couples TRBV19 to TRBJ2-1, with TRBD2 matching over 10 bases. After removal of 3 bases from V and 1 base from J, the junction contained 3 bases not matched to a gene. The germline V gene has CDR1 LNHDA and CDR2 SQIVND (reference sequence). The length of the CDR3 is 16 residues. This CDR3 reads CASSMRAGGSYNEQFF. The CDR3 DNA is TGTGCCAGTAGTATGAGAGCGGGAGGGTCCTACAATGAGCAGTTCTTC.

CDR3 sequence reads: CATSGLTRTGEQFF. DNA of the CDR3: TGTGCCACCAGTGGCCTGACTAGGACCGGTGAGCAGTTCTTC. The chain employs TRBV24-1 and TRBJ2-1, with D possibly matching TRBD2 (6 bases). The germline V gene encodes CDR1 KGHDR and CDR2 SFDVKD. This CDR3 has 14 residues. The V end lost 5 bases, the J end lost 9 bases, and 16 bases lay between the germline ends.

This clone is a singleton in its sample. This sequence joins TRBV18 and TRBJ2-7; a possible D gene is TRBD1 (5 bases). V was pared by 6 bases and J by 2 bases, with 8 bases between. CDR1 is KGHSH, CDR2 LQKENI, per germline. The CDR3 is made up of 12 amino acids. This CDR3 is CASSREPYEQYF. DNA for the CDR3: TGTGCCAGCTCCAGGGAACCCTACGAGCAGTACTTC.

The V and J genes are TRBV28 and TRBJ2-5; no definite D call. The CDR3 is made up of 12 amino acids. Trimming pared 8 bases from V and 2 bases from J, leaving 9 bases between. In germline, CDR1 is MDHEN, CDR2 SYDVKM. CDR3 nucleotides: TGTGCCAGCCGAACTTCACAAGAGACCCAGTACTTC. Translation gives CASRTSQETQYF.

V usage is TRBV29-1 and J usage is TRBJ2-3; 8 bases map to TRBD1. The CDR3 is made up of 15 amino acids. Germline loops: CDR1 SQVTM, CDR2 ANQGSEA. The V and J ends lost 7 bases and 6 bases, in that order; junction bases with no gene match: 15. The CDR3 is CSGGHPGTGVDTQYF. DNA for the CDR3: TGCAGCGGCGGACACCCCGGGACAGGCGTGGATACGCAGTATTTT.

The chain joins TRBV9 to TRBJ2-3; 12 nucleotides align to TRBD1. V was clipped by 3 bases and J by 4 bases; unmatched bases: 3. This CDR3 contains 15 residues. Germline lookup yields CDR1 SGDLS and CDR2 YYNGEE. Here the CDR3 reads CASSGGQGAPDTQYF. DNA for the CDR3: TGTGCCAGCAGCGGGGGACAGGGGGCCCCAGATACGCAGTATTTT.

The chain is built from TRBV3-1 (or the pseudogene TRBV3-2) and TRBJ2-5, with 8 bases that match TRBD2. Germline-derived CDR1 and CDR2 are LGHDT and YNNKEL (reference sequence). J lost 4 bases, V lost 6 bases, and 4 bases had no gene match. The CDR3 runs 13 residues. The CDR3 region is CASRRAGVETQYF. The CDR3 DNA is TGTGCCAGCAGAAGAGCGGGGGTAGAGACCCAGTACTTC.